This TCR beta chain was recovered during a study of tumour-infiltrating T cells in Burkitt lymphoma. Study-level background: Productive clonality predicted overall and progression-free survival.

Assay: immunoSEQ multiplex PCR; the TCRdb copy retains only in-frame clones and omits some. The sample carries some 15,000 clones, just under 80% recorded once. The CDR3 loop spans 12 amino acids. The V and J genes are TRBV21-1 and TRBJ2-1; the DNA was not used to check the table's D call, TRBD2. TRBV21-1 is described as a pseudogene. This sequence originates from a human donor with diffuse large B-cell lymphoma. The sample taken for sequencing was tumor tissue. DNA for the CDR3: TGTGCCAGCATTTCGGCCTACAATGAGCAGTTCTTC. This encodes CASISAYNEQFF.